The next 20 T cell receptor beta chains were all read from a single sample in a study of CD8 T cells in Susac syndrome. Random hexamers primed reverse transcription of about 0.45 to 1 ug RNA. MiXCR, run by TCRdb on the immunoSEQ multiplex PCR reads, gives a single entry per CDR3 protein. The sample holds about 77,000 distinct CDR3 sequences; about 92% are singletons and the top ten take around 0.52%. Sample: CD4+ T cells from PBMCs. The receptors derive from a human donor with Susac syndrome.

The rearrangement uses TRBV7-3 and TRBJ2-7; tentative D call: TRBD2 (6 bases). The V end lost 1 base, the J end lost 0 bases, and 16 bases lay between the germline ends. Germline CDR1 SGHTA, CDR2 FQGTGA. The CDR3 is 17 residues long. The CDR3 region is CASSLNPASVTSYEQYF. The CDR3 DNA sequence: TGTGCCAGCAGCTTAAACCCGGCTAGCGTAACCTCCTACGAGCAGTACTTC.

The chain is built from TRBV3-1 and TRBJ2-1, with 11 bases identical to TRBD2. V lost 3 bases to trimming and J lost 8 bases; unmatched junction nucleotides: 6. This CDR3 comprises 15 residues. Germline CDR1 LGHDT, CDR2 YNNKEL (reference sequence). The CDR3 nucleotides are TGTGCCAGCAGCCAGAATAGCGGGGGGGTTGATGAGCAGTTCTTC. Encoded protein: CASSQNSGGVDEQFF.

V and J are TRBV12-3 or TRBV12-4 and TRBJ2-7; 14 bases fit TRBD2. There are 15 residues in the CDR3. Trimming removed 5 bases from V and 2 bases from J; junction bases left unmatched: 2. CDR3 nucleotides: TGTGCCAGCAGTACGACTAGCGGGGGGGCCTACGAGCAGTACTTC. It codes for CASSTTSGGAYEQYF.

This chain joins TRBV5-6 and TRBJ2-7; TRBD1 agrees at 7 bases. Per the germline V gene, CDR1 is SGHDT and CDR2 is YYEEEE. This CDR3 contains 16 residues. V shed 4 bases, J shed 0 bases, and the junction held 10 bases outside the gene matches. This CDR3 reads CASSVVTGVSSYEQYF. The CDR3 nucleotides are TGTGCCAGCAGCGTCGTAACAGGGGTGAGCTCCTACGAGCAGTACTTC.

V usage is TRBV15 and J usage is TRBJ2-3; no reliable D call. CDR1 and CDR2 from the germline V gene are LNHNV and YYDKDF (reference sequence). The CDR3 runs to 14 residues. V gave up 0 bases and J gave up 4 bases, with 8 bases separating them. In DNA form, the CDR3 reads TGTGCCACCAGCAGAGATTACGCGGCAGATACGCAGTATTTT. Amino acid sequence: CATSRDYAADTQYF.

The V call is TRBV19, the J call TRBJ1-5; D might be TRBD1 (6 bases). Trimming left V 3 bases short and J 5 bases short, with 11 bases between. The CDR3 covers 14 residues. The V gene's germline CDR1 is LNHDA and CDR2 SQIVND (reference sequence). This CDR3 is CASSIGQLHQPQHF. The CDR3 coding sequence is TGTGCCAGTAGTATCGGACAGCTCCATCAGCCCCAGCATTTT.

CDR3 nucleotide sequence: TGTGCCAGCAGTGCGCGGGACAGCTCTGGCTACACCTTC. This translates into CASSARDSSGYTF. The gene calls are TRBV2 and TRBJ1-2; 7 nucleotides line up with TRBD1. The germline CDR1 and CDR2 sequences are SNHLY and FYNNEI. The CDR3 contains 13 residues. Trimming at V came to 4 bases and at J to 7 bases, leaving 6 bases not matched to a gene.

The DNA of the CDR3 is TGTGCCAGCAGCTCCAATGACTTGTCGTTAGGTGGTCAGCCCCAGCATTTT. Its protein product is CASSSNDLSLGGQPQHF. The chain carries TRBV7-2 and TRBJ1-5, with D unresolved. The CDR3 is 17 amino acids. CDR1 is SGHTA, CDR2 FQGNSA, per germline. V was shortened by 4 bases and J by 6 bases, with 22 bases between the two germline ends.

V and J are TRBV7-2 and TRBJ1-3; D gene uncertain. The CDR3 contains 16 residues. Germline CDR1 is SGHTA and CDR2 is FQGNSA. Trimming left V 2 bases short and J 0 bases short, with 11 bases between. The DNA for the CDR3 is TGTGCCAGCAGCTTACAGGTTGTGAACTCTGGAAACACCATATATTTT. This encodes CASSLQVVNSGNTIYF.

This chain uses TRBV12-3 or TRBV12-4 with TRBJ2-1; TRBD2 agrees at 10 bases. V lost 4 bases and J lost 6; bases outside the gene matches: 9. The CDR3 loop spans 16 amino acids. The CDR3 protein is CASSYFSGRFGNEQFF. DNA for the CDR3: TGTGCCAGCAGTTATTTTAGCGGGAGGTTCGGCAATGAGCAGTTCTTC.

This chain connects TRBV5-1 to TRBJ2-2; 7 bases fit TRBD1. The CDR3 consists of 14 residues. J lost 6 bases, V lost 4 bases, and 6 bases had no gene match. Germline-derived CDR1 and CDR2 are SGHRS and YFSETQ. The CDR3 region is CASSSDRVPGELFF. The CDR3 DNA sequence: TGCGCCAGCAGCAGTGACAGGGTCCCCGGGGAGCTGTTTTTT.

This clonotype came up a few times. J is TRBJ2-7 and V is TRBV7-2; D is uncertain. V lost 1 base to trimming and J lost 3 bases, with 7 bases between them. From germline, CDR1 is SGHTA and CDR2 FQGNSA. This CDR3 contains 13 residues. CDR3 nucleotides: TGTGCCAGCAGCTTAGAACCGCACTACGAGCAGTACTTC. It specifies CASSLEPHYEQYF.

V is TRBV29-1 and J is TRBJ2-2; D unclear. From germline, CDR1 is SQVTM and CDR2 ANQGSEA. There are 14 residues in the CDR3. Deletions cut 4 bases from V and 4 bases from J, with 13 bases between. The CDR3 DNA sequence: TGCAGCGTTGGTGTCGGTAGGAGCACCGGGGAGCTGTTTTTT. This sequence encodes CSVGVGRSTGELFF.

In this sample, this clonotype turned up a few times. The chain combines TRBV7-2 with TRBJ2-1; D is undetermined. This CDR3 has 13 residues. With 5 bases removed from V and 5 bases from J, the gap between germline ends came to 10 bases. The germline gives CDR1 SGHTA, CDR2 FQGNSA. Here the CDR3 reads CASSRGTNNEQFF. The CDR3 region has the DNA TGTGCCAGCAGCCGTGGCACAAACAATGAGCAGTTCTTC. The full variable domain, with the rest looked up from reference TRBV7-2 and TRBJ2-1, is GAGVSQSPSNKVTEKGKDVELRCDPISGHTALYWYRQSLGQGLEFLIYFQGNSAPDKSGLPSDRFSAERTGGSVSTLTIQRTQQEDSAVYLCASSRGTNNEQFFGPGTRLTVL.

V and J are TRBV29-1 and TRBJ2-7; D is uncertain. CDR1 is SQVTM, CDR2 ANQGSEA, per germline. V was trimmed by 2 bases and J by 6 bases, leaving 23 bases between them. The CDR3 extends over 16 amino acids. The CDR3 DNA follows: TGCAGCGTTGAAAGCCCGCTAGGGCAACCTTGGGGCGAGCAGTACTTC. Residues: CSVESPLGQPWGEQYF.

The rearrangement uses TRBV7-3 and TRBJ2-1; maybe TRBD1 (5 bases). Germline CDR1 is SGHTA and CDR2 is FQGTGA. The CDR3 loop spans 17 amino acids. V lost 1 base, J lost 8 bases, and 21 bases lay in between. CDR3 in DNA: TGTGCCAGCAGCTTAATGGTTGAGCAGGGCCGGTCGCATGAGCAGTTCTTC. Its translation: CASSLMVEQGRSHEQFF.

The table lists this clonotype with a count of one. CDR3 protein: CASSSHEGLDRTQYF. The CDR3 DNA sequence: TGCGCCAGCAGCTCTCACGAGGGGCTCGACAGGACCCAGTACTTC. The chain is built from TRBV5-1 and TRBJ2-5; the D call may be TRBD1 or TRBD2 (5 bases each). The CDR3 totals 15 residues. In germline, CDR1 is SGHRS, CDR2 YFSETQ. Trimming removed 3 bases from V and 7 bases from J, with 19 bases in between.

The chain employs TRBV15 and TRBJ2-1; D is undetermined. In germline, CDR1 is LNHNV, CDR2 YYDKDF (reference sequence). The V end was cut by 7 bases, the J end by 3 bases, with 19 bases between. This CDR3 is built from 16 residues. The CDR3 reads CATTPARSVNYNEQFF. The CDR3 coding sequence is TGTGCCACCACCCCAGCGCGATCAGTCAACTACAATGAGCAGTTCTTC.

This chain uses TRBV24-1 with TRBJ2-3; D gene unclear. The germline V gene has CDR1 KGHDR and CDR2 SFDVKD. This CDR3 is 14 amino acids long. Trimming stripped 4 bases from V and 5 bases from J, with 12 bases between. The CDR3 spells CATSDTTFEDTQYF. The CDR3 nucleotides read TGTGCCACCAGTGACACAACATTCGAAGATACGCAGTATTTT.

J is TRBJ2-1 and V is TRBV3-1, with 9 positions matching TRBD2. The CDR3 loop spans 17 amino acids. The V segment lost 5 bases and the J segment 9 bases; nucleotides outside the gene matches: 17. Per the germline V gene, CDR1 is LGHDT and CDR2 is YNNKEL (reference sequence). The CDR3 bases are TGTGCCAGCAGCGCGACCCTTTTAGCGGGAGTACAGGGTGAGCAGTTCTTC. This sequence encodes CASSATLLAGVQGEQFF.